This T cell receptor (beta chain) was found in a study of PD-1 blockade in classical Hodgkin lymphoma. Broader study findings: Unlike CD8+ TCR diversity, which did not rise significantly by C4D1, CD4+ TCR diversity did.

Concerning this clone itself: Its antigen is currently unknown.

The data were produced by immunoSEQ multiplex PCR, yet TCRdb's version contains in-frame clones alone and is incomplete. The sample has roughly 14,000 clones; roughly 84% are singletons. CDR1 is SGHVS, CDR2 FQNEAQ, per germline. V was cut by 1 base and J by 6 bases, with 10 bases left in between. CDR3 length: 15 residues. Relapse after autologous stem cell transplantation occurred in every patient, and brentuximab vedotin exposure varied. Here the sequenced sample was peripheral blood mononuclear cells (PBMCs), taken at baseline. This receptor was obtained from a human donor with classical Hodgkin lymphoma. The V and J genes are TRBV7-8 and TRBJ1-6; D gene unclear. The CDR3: CASSLVGISNSPLHF. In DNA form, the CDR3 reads TGTGCCAGCAGCTTAGTAGGGATAAGTAATTCACCCCTCCACTTT. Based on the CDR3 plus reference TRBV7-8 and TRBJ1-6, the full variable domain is GAGVSQSPRYKVAKRGQDVALRCDPISGHVSLFWYQQALGQGPEFLTYFQNEAQLDKSGLPSDRFFAERPEGSVSTLKIQRTQQEDSAVYLCASSLVGISNSPLHFGNGTRLTVT.